This TCR beta chain was found in a study of T cell changes during pregnancy in multiple sclerosis. Measured with immunoSEQ multiplex PCR; TCRdb has only the in-frame clones, and not every one. Of more than 55,000 clones detected, around nine tenths appear once; the ten largest clones hold approximately 2%. The receptor was isolated from a female donor with multiple sclerosis, enrolled in a pregnancy study. The specimen was peripheral blood, collected after pregnancy.

In DNA, the CDR3 is TGTGCCACCAGCGTCAGGGGCGGCACAGATACGCAGTATTTT. It yields the protein CATSVRGGTDTQYF. V is TRBV15 and J is TRBJ2-3; tentative D call: TRBD1 (6 bases). There are 14 residues in the CDR3. Germline CDR1 LNHNV, CDR2 YYDKDF (reference sequence). V dropped 5 bases and J dropped 1 base, with 10 bases sitting between them.